The source of this TCR beta chain is a study of T cell responses to AZD1222 COVID-19 vaccine (dated by TCRdb to the early 2020s). Study-wide context: TCR sequencing was performed for about 250 trial participants, of whom about 200 were given two doses of AZD1222 and some 26 were given two doses of MenACWY control vaccine. Trial participants were enrolled by age into 18-55, 56-69 and 70-plus year subgroups, with roughly 160, 29 and 62 TCR-sequenced participants respectively. The paper's findings and limits, for the study overall: Participants were mostly white British and included more females than males, and it was suggested by the authors that clonal diversity may have been underestimated. Vaccine-associated CD4 TCRs spanned the whole spike protein, with dominant responses in regions 160-218 and 743-854. In the small 56-69-year group, the increase in depth fell short of significance, most likely because of low power. Conclusions about previously exposed vaccinees are limited, since just 6 or 7 AZD1222 recipients were seropositive for SARS-CoV-2 at baseline. After two AZD1222 doses, spike-specific TCR breadth and depth were significantly higher than at day 0 and than in MenACWY recipients. Reportedly, close to half of the unique spike-specific TCRs recognized epitopes lying outside the regions that are mutated in the B.1.351 and B.1.1.7 variants. No day 14 peak-response samples were available, so repertoires were characterized only after the peak T cell response.

The CDR3 regions of human TCRbeta chains were analyzed by immunosequencing. The original pipeline was this. Repertoire TCRs were checked for matches against a reference library of SARS-CoV-2-specific TCRs that had been generated using the MIRA antigen-specificity platform. Breadth meant the fraction of unique TCRs that were SARS-CoV-2-associated, whereas depth meant the fraction of total T cells that were SARS-CoV-2-associated. Using the MIRA data, each spike-specific TCR was assigned both to the spike region to which the TCR was reactive and to a CD4 or CD8 class. Log10-transformed breadth and depth values were compared by one-way ANOVA with Sidak's multiple comparisons tests. TCRdb limited this immuneACCESS table to in-frame rearrangements with V and J called. A share of clones is missing; checked studies link under half to unresolved V genes, and the rest is unexplained. The V and J calls and clone size are taken from that table; D and trimming were inferred from the DNA. Across this sample there are approximately 150,000 clones, with approximately 86% seen only once. Jointly, the top ten make up about 5% of the sample.

Taken with the paper, the label for time point translates to: about 28 days (+/-7) after the second vaccine dose. What this sample's treatment or condition label stands for: meningococcal conjugate vaccine given as trial control. The vaccinee samples were drawn from two UK trials, COV001 and COV002, one of which was a single-blind randomized controlled phase 2/3 trial testing AZD1222 (ChAdOx1 nCoV-19) in healthy adults. For TCRbeta chain sequencing, PBMC samples were collected from trial participants at day 0 and at day 28 after the second dose. About this clone itself: No cognate antigen has been identified for it. No clone much larger than this one lies a single base away; base qualities are absent.

In the germline V gene, CDR1 corresponds to SGHDT and CDR2 to YYEEEE. V and J are trimmed by 0 bases and 6 bases, and the gene matches miss 7 bases of the junction. The CDR3 contains 15 residues, cysteine and phenylalanine counted. Only the CDR3 DNA stays, 45 bases, in frame from base 1. Sequenced material: peripheral blood, taken 28 days after the second dose of the MenACWY control vaccine. This sequence was found in an adult who received the MenACWY meningococcal vaccine as a control. This receptor chain uses TRBV5-6 and TRBJ2-3, with 7 central nucleotides matching TRBD1. The CDR3 sequence is CASSLVQGVGDTQYF. The bases are TGTGCCAGCAGCTTGGTTCAGGGGGTTGGGGATACGCAGTATTTT.